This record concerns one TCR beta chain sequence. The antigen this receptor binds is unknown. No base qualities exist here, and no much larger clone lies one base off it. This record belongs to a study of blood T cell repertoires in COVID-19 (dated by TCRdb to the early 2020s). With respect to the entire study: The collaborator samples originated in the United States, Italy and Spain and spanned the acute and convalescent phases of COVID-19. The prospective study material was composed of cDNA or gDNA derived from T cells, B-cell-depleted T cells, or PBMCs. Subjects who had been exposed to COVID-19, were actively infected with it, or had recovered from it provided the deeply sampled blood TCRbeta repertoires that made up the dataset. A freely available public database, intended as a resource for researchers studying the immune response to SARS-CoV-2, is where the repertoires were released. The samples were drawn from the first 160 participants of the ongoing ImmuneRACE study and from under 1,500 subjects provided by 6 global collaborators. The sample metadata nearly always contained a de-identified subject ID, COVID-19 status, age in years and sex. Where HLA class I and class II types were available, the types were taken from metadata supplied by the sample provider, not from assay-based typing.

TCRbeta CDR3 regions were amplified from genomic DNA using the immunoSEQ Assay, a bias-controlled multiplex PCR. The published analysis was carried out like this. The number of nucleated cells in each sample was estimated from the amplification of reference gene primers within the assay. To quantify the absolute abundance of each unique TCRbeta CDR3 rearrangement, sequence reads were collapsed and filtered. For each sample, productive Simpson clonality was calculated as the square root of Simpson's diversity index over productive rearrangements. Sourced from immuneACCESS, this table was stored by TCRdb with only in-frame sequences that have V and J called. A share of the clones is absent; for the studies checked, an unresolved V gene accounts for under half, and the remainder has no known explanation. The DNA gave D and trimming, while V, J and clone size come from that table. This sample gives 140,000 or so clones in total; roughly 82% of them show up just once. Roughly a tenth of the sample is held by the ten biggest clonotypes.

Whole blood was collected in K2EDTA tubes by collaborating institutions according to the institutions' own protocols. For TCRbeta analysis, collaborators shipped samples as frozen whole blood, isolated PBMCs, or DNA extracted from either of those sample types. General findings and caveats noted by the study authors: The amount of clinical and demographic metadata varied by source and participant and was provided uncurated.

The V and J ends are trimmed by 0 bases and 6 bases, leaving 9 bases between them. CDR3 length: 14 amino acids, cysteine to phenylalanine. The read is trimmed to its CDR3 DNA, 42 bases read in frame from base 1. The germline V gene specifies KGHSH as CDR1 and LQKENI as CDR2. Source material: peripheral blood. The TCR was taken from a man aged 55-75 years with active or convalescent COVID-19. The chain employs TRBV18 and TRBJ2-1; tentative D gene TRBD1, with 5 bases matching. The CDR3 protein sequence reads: CASSPPDMSNEQFF. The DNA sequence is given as TGTGCCAGCTCACCACCGGACATGTCCAATGAGCAGTTCTTC.